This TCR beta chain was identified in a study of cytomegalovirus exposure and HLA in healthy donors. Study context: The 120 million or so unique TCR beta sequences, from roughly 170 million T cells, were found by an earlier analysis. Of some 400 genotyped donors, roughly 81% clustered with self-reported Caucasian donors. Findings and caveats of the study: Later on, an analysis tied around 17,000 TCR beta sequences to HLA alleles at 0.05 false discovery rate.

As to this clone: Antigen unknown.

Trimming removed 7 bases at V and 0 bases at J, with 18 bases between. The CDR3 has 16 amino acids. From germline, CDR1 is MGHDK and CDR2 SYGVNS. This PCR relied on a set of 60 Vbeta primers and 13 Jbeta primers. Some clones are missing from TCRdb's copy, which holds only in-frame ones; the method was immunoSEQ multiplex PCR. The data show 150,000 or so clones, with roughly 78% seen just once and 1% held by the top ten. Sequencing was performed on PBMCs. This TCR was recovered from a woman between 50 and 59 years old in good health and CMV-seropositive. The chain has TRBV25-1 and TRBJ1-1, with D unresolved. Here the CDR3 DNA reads TGTGCCAGCAAGCGTGGGCCGGGAACCATGAACACTGAAGCTTTCTTT. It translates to CASKRGPGTMNTEAFF. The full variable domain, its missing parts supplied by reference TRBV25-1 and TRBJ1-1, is EADIYQTPRYLVIGTGKKITLECSQTMGHDKMYWYQQDPGMELHLIHYSYGVNSTEKGDLSSESTVSRIRTEHFPLTLESARPSHTSQYLCASKRGPGTMNTEAFFGQGTRLTVV.